The 12 T cell receptor beta chains reported below all come from one sample, sequenced in a study of blood T cell repertoires in COVID-19. Libraries were prepared by immunoSEQ multiplex PCR; TCRdb keeps only in-frame clonotypes and omits some of them. The sample lists approximately 250,000 clones, 92% occurring once. Sequencing was performed on peripheral blood. The receptors were gathered from a man aged 25 to 40 with COVID-19, enrolled during active disease.

The rearrangement links TRBV19 to TRBJ2-5; TRBD2 aligns across 8 bases. Germline V lookup: CDR1 LNHDA, CDR2 SQIVND (reference sequence). V lost 4 bases to trimming and J lost 4 bases; unmatched junction nucleotides: 8. CDR3 size: 15 residues. The CDR3 bases are TGTGCCAGTAGTACCGCCGGGGGGGCAGGAGAGACCCAGTACTTC. Translating gives CASSTAGGAGETQYF. Variable domain in full (rest from reference TRBV19 and TRBJ2-5): DGGITQSPKYLFRKEGQNVTLSCEQNLNHDAMYWYRQDPGQGLRLIYYSQIVNDFQKGDIAEGYSVSREKKESFPLTVTSAQKNPTAFYLCASSTAGGAGETQYFGPGTRLLVL.

This rearrangement joins TRBV19 to TRBJ1-1; D possibly corresponds to TRBD1 (5 bases). V was pared by 7 bases and J by 3 bases, with 9 bases between. Germline values: CDR1 LNHDA, CDR2 SQIVND (reference sequence). The CDR3 is 12 residues long. This chain's CDR3 is CASTGVHTEAFF. The CDR3 DNA is TGTGCCAGTACGGGGGTCCACACTGAAGCTTTCTTT. Full variable domain (rest looked up from reference TRBV19 and TRBJ1-1): DGGITQSPKYLFRKEGQNVTLSCEQNLNHDAMYWYRQDPGQGLRLIYYSQIVNDFQKGDIAEGYSVSREKKESFPLTVTSAQKNPTAFYLCASTGVHTEAFFGQGTRLTVV.

The chain uses TRBV5-6 and TRBJ2-3; no definite D call. Germline V gene lookup returns CDR1 SGHDT and CDR2 YYEEEE. V dropped 2 bases and J dropped 2 bases, with 12 bases sitting between them. The CDR3 contains 15 residues. The CDR3 sequence: CASSLLQQYTDTQYF. The DNA for the CDR3 is TGTGCCAGCAGCTTACTACAACAATACACAGATACGCAGTATTTT. Supplemented by reference TRBV5-6 and TRBJ2-3, the full variable domain reads DAGVTQSPTHLIKTRGQQVTLRCSPKSGHDTVSWYQQALGQGPQFIFQYYEEEERQRGNFPDRFSGHQFPNYSSELNVNALLLGDSALYLCASSLLQQYTDTQYFGPGTRLTVL.

This clone was detected only once. The V and J genes are TRBV6-4 and TRBJ1-2; D might be TRBD1 (5 bases). The CDR3 is 16 amino acids. Trimming removed 6 bases from V and 1 base from J, with 18 bases in between. Germline V lookup: CDR1 MRHNA, CDR2 SNTAGT. CDR3 in DNA: TGTGCCAGCAGGGATGTGGGGGGACCCCATAACTATGGCTACACCTTC. This encodes CASRDVGGPHNYGYTF.

The chain recombines TRBV5-4 with TRBJ1-2, with D perhaps matching TRBD1 (6 bases). V was shortened by 0 bases and J by 8 bases, with 11 bases between the two germline ends. The CDR3 sequence is 13 residues long. Germline assignment: CDR1 SGHNT and CDR2 YYREEE (reference sequence). This CDR3 is CASSLESGEGYTF. The CDR3 bases are TGTGCCAGCAGCTTGGAGTCAGGGGAAGGCTACACCTTC.

J is TRBJ1-4 and V is TRBV30; a possible D gene is TRBD1 (6 bases). Germline values: CDR1 GTSNPN, CDR2 SVGIG (reference sequence). The V gene lost 1 base and the J gene lost 8 bases, with 14 bases spanning the gap. This CDR3 region has 14 residues. The CDR3 DNA is TGTGCCTGGAGTGAAACAGGGTTTTCCGAAAAACTGTTTTTT. It encodes CAWSETGFSEKLFF. The whole variable domain, remainder taken from reference TRBV30 and TRBJ1-4, is SQTIHQWPATLVQPVGSPLSLECTVEGTSNPNLYWYRQAAGRGLQLLFYSVGIGQISSEVPQNLSASRPQDRQFILSSKKLLLSDSGFYLCAWSETGFSEKLFFGSGTQLSVL.

This chain connects TRBV5-1 to TRBJ1-1; no clear D. V was clipped by 0 bases and J by 4 bases, with 10 bases between them. Germline loops: CDR1 SGHRS, CDR2 YFSETQ. This CDR3 is built from 14 residues. CDR3 region: CASSLAGLSTEAFF. The CDR3 nucleotides read TGCGCCAGCAGCTTGGCCGGGTTGAGCACTGAAGCTTTCTTT.

This rearrangement joins TRBV21-1 to TRBJ1-2; TRBD1 was called by the table and not checked on the DNA. TRBV21-1 is marked as a pseudogene. This CDR3 contains 14 residues. The CDR3 loop is CASSEYRGRAGYTF. The CDR3 DNA reads TGTGCCAGCAGCGAGTACAGGGGGCGAGCTGGCTACACCTTC.

The rearrangement joins TRBV6-6 to TRBJ1-2, with 7 bases matching TRBD1. The CDR3 runs to 13 residues. Germline assignment: CDR1 MNHNY and CDR2 SVGAGI (reference sequence). The J segment lost 5 bases and the V segment lost 11 bases, leaving 11 bases of the junction unmatched. The chain's CDR3 is CAAREGGGYGYTF. The CDR3 DNA is TGTGCCGCCCGTGAAGGGGGCGGGTATGGCTACACCTTC.

The chain carries TRBV12-5 and TRBJ2-7, with 10 bases that match TRBD2. V lost 1 base, J lost 2 bases, and 8 bases stayed unmatched. This CDR3 has 17 amino acids. CDR1 LGHNT and CDR2 FRNRAP come from the germline V gene. The CDR3 loop is CASGLASGGLVTYEQYF. The CDR3 coding sequence is TGTGCTAGTGGTTTGGCTAGCGGGGGCCTTGTAACCTACGAGCAGTACTTC.

The V call is TRBV12-5, the J call TRBJ2-6, with D possibly being TRBD1 (6 bases). Germline CDR1 reads LGHNT; CDR2 reads FRNRAP. Deletions cut 8 bases from V and 0 bases from J, with 14 bases between. CDR3 length: 16 amino acids. The CDR3 here is CASSGTPNSGANVLTF. The CDR3 DNA reads as TGTGCTAGTTCCGGGACACCCAACTCTGGGGCCAACGTCCTGACTTTC.

The chain uses TRBV27 and TRBJ1-1; 7 bases fit TRBD1. Losses at the gene ends were 6 bases for V and 4 bases for J; bases not matched to a gene: 8. The germline V gene has CDR1 MNHEY and CDR2 SMNVEV (reference sequence). The CDR3 sequence is 14 residues long. The CDR3, as DNA: TGTGCCAGCAGGGTGACAGGGTTGGCCACTGAAGCTTTCTTT. This gives the protein CASRVTGLATEAFF.